This section outlines one T cell receptor (beta chain) sequence together with its context. This entry belongs to a study of blood T cell repertoires in COVID-19. The wider study: COVID-19 samples, acute and convalescent, were from the United States, Italy and Spain. Sources were T cells, B-cell-depleted T cells, or PBMCs; the material itself was cDNA or gDNA.

Germline-derived CDR1 and CDR2 are MNHNS and SASEGT. V lost 2 bases and J 1 base, leaving 15 bases between the germline ends. The CDR3 sequence is 17 residues long. In the authors' methods: From reference gene primer amplification, estimates of nucleated cell counts were derived. Clones were read by immunoSEQ multiplex PCR, and TCRdb kept only the in-frame ones, dropping some. V and J calls plus clone size are reproduced from that table; the DNA served to infer D and trimming. This table has over 150,000 clones, roughly 89% appearing once. Sample: peripheral blood. The chain has TRBV6-1 and TRBJ2-1, with D tentatively TRBD2 (6 bases). The source is a man over 45 with acute or convalescent COVID-19. The CDR3 protein is CASSENRRGSSYNEQFF. In nucleotides, the CDR3 is TGTGCCAGCAGTGAAAATCGGCGGGGAAGTTCCTACAATGAGCAGTTCTTC.